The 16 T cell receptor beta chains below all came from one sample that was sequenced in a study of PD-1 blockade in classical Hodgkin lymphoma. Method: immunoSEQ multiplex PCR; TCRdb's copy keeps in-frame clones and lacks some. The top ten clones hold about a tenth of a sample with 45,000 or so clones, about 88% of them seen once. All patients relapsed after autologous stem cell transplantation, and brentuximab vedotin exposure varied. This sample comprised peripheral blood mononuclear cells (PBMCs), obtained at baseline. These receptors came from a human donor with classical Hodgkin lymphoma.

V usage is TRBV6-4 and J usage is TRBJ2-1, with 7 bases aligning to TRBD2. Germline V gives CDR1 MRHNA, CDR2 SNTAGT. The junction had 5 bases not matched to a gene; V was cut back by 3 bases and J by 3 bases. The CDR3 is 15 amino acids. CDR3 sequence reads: CASSDLPGGYNEQFF. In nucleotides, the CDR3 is TGTGCCAGCAGTGATCTCCCGGGGGGCTACAATGAGCAGTTCTTC.

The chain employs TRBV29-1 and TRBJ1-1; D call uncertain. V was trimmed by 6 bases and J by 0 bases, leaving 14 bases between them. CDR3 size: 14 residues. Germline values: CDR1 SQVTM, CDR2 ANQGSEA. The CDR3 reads CSVLGRHMNTEAFF. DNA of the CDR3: TGCAGCGTCCTGGGCCGGCACATGAACACTGAAGCTTTCTTT.

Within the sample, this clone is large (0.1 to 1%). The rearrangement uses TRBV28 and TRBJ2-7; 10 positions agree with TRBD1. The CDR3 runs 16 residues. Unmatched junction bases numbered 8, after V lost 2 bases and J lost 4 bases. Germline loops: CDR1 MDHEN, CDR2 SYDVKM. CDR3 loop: CASSLPGTGDRYEQYF. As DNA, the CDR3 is TGTGCCAGCAGTTTACCAGGGACAGGGGACAGGTACGAGCAGTACTTC.

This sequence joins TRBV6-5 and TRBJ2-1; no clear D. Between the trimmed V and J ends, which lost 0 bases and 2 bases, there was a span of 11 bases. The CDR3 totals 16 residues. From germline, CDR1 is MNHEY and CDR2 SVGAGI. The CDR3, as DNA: TGTGCCAGCAGTTACTCAGCAGTACGACCCTACAATGAGCAGTTCTTC. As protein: CASSYSAVRPYNEQFF.

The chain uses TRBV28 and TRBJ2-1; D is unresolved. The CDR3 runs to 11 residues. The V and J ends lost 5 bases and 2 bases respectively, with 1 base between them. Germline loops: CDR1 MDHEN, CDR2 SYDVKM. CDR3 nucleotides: TGTGCCAGCAGTCCCTACAATGAGCAGTTCTTC. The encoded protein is CASSPYNEQFF.

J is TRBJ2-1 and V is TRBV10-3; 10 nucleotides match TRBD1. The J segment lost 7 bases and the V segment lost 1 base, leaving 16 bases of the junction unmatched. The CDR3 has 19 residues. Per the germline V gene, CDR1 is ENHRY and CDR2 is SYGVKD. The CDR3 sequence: CAISEFLIPGQGPGNEQFF. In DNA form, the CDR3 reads TGTGCCATCAGTGAGTTCCTTATACCGGGACAGGGGCCGGGAAATGAGCAGTTCTTC.

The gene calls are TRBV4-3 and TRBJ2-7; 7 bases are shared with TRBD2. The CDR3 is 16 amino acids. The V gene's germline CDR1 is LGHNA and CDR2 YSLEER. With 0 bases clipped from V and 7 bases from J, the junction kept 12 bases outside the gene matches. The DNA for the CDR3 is TGCGCCAGCAGCCAAGATTTGGACGGGGGGACTCAGGAGCAGTACTTC. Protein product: CASSQDLDGGTQEQYF.

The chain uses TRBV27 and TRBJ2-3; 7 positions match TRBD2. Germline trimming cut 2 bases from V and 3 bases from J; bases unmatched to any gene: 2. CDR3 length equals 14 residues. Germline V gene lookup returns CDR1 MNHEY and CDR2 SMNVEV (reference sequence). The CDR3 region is CASSLQGGTDTQYF. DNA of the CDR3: TGTGCCAGCAGTTTACAGGGAGGGACAGATACGCAGTATTTT.

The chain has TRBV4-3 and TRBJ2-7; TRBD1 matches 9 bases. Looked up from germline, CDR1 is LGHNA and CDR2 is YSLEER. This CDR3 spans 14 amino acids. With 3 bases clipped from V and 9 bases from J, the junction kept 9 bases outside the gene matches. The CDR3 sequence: CASSQGQGPTRQYF. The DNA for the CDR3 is TGCGCCAGCAGCCAGGGACAGGGTCCTACGAGGCAGTACTTC.

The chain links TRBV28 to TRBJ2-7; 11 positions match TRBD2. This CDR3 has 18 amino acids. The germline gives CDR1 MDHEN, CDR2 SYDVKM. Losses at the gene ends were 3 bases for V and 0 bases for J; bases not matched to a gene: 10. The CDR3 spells CASSFGWLAGGSSYEQYF. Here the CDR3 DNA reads TGTGCCAGCAGTTTCGGATGGCTAGCGGGGGGTTCCTCCTACGAGCAGTACTTC.

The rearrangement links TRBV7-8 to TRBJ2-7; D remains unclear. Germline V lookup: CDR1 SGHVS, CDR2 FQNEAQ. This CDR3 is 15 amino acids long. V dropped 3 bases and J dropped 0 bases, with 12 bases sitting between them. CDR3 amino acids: CASSFGRVSSYEQYF. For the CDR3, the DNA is TGTGCCAGCAGCTTTGGCAGAGTCAGCTCCTACGAGCAGTACTTC.

In DNA, the CDR3 is TGCGCCAGCAGCCAAGATCATAGGGCGAACACTGAAGCTTTCTTT. Translation gives CASSQDHRANTEAFF. The chain employs TRBV4-1 and TRBJ1-1, with D unclear. CDR3 length: 15 residues. The V end was cut by 0 bases, the J end by 1 base, with 9 bases between. Germline V gives CDR1 MGHRA, CDR2 YSYEKL.

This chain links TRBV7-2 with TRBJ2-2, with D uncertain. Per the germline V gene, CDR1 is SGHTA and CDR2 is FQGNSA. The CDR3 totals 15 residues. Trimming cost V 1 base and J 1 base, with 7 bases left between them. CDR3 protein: CASSLDPWNTGELFF. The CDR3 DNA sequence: TGTGCCAGCAGCTTAGACCCCTGGAACACCGGGGAGCTGTTTTTT. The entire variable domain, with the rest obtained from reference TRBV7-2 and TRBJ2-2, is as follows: GAGVSQSPSNKVTEKGKDVELRCDPISGHTALYWYRQSLGQGLEFLIYFQGNSAPDKSGLPSDRFSAERTGGSVSTLTIQRTQQEDSAVYLCASSLDPWNTGELFFGEGSRLTVL.

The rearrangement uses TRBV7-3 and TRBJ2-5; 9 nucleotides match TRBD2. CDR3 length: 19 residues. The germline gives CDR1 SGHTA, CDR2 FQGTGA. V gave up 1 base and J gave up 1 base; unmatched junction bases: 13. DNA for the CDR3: TGTGCCAGCAGCTTAATGGGGAGGCTAGCGGGGCGGATCCAAGAGACCCAGTACTTC. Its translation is CASSLMGRLAGRIQETQYF.

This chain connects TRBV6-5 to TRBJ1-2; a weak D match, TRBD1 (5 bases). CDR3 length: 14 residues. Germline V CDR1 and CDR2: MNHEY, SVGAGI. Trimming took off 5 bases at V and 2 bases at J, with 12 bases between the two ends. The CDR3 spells CASSHGQGNYGYTF. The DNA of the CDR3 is TGTGCCAGCAGTCATGGGCAGGGAAACTATGGCTACACCTTC.

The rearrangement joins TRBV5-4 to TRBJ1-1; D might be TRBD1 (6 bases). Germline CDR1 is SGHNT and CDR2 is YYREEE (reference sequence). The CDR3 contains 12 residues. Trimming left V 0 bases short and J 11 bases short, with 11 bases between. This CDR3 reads CASSLEGGLAFF. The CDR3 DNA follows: TGTGCCAGCAGCTTGGAGGGGGGCCTGGCTTTCTTT.